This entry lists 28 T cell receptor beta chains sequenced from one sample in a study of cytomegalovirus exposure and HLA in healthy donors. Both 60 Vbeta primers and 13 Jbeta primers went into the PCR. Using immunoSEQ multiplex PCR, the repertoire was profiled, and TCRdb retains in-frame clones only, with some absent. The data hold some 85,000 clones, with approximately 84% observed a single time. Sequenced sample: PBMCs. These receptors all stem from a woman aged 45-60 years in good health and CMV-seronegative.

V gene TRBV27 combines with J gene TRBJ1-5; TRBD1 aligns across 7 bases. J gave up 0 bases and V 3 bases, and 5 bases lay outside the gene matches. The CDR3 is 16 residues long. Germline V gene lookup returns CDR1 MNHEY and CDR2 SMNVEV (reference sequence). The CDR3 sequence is CASSFHGTASNQPQHF. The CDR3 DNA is TGTGCCAGCAGTTTCCATGGGACAGCTAGCAATCAGCCCCAGCATTTT.

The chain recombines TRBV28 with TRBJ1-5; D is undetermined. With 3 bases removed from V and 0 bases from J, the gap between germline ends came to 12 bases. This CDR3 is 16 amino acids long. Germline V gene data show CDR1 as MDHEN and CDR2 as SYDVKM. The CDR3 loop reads CASSLYREYSNQPQHF. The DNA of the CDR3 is TGTGCCAGCAGTTTGTACAGAGAGTATAGCAATCAGCCCCAGCATTTT.

The CDR3 DNA reads as TGTGCCAGCAGCTTAATCGGGTTTGAGCCCCAGCATTTT. It codes for CASSLIGFEPQHF. The genes are TRBV7-2 and TRBJ1-5; D is undetermined. In germline, CDR1 is SGHTA, CDR2 FQGNSA. This CDR3 region has 13 residues. V was cut by 2 bases and J by 8 bases, with 10 bases left in between.

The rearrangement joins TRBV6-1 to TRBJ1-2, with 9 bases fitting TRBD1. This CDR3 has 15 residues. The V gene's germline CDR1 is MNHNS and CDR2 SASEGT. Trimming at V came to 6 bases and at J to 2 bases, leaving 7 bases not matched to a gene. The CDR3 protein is CASRDRGGWNYGYTF. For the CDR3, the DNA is TGTGCCAGCAGGGACAGGGGCGGGTGGAACTATGGCTACACCTTC.

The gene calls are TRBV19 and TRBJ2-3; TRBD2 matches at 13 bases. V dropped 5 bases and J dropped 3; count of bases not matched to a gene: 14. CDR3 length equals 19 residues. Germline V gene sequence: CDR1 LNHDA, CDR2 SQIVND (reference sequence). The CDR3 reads CASSPGTARTSGGTDTQYF. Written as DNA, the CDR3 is TGTGCCAGTAGTCCCGGGACAGCGCGGACTAGCGGGGGAACAGATACGCAGTATTTT.

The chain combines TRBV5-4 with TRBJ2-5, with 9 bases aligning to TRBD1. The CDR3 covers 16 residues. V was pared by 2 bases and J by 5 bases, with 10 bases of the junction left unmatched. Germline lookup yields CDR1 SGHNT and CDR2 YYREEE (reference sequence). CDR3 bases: TGTGCCAGCAGCTTCAGAAGCGGGACAGGGCAGGAGACCCAGTACTTC. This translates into CASSFRSGTGQETQYF.

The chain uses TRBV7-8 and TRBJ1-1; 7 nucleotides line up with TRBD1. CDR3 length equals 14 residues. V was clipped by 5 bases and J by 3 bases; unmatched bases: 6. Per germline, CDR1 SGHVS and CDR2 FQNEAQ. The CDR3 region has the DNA TGTGCCAGCAGCCCCCCGACAGGGTACACTGAAGCTTTCTTT. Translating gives CASSPPTGYTEAFF. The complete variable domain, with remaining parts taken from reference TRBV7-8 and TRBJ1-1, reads GAGVSQSPRYKVAKRGQDVALRCDPISGHVSLFWYQQALGQGPEFLTYFQNEAQLDKSGLPSDRFFAERPEGSVSTLKIQRTQQEDSAVYLCASSPPTGYTEAFFGQGTRLTVV.

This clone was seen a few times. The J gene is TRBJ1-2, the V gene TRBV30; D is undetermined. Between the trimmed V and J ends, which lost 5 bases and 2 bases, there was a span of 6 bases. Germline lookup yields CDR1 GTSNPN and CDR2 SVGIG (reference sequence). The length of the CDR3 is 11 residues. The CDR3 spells CAWGENYGYTF. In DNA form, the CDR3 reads TGTGCCTGGGGGGAGAACTATGGCTACACCTTC.

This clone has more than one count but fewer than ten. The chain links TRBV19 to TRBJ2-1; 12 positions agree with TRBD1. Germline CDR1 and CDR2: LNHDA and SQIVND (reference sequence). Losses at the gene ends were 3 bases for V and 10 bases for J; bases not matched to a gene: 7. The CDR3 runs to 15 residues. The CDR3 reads CASSMGGTGGEEQFF. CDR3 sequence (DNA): TGTGCCAGTAGTATGGGGGGGACAGGGGGCGAGGAGCAGTTCTTC. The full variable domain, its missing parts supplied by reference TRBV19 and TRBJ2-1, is DGGITQSPKYLFRKEGQNVTLSCEQNLNHDAMYWYRQDPGQGLRLIYYSQIVNDFQKGDIAEGYSVSREKKESFPLTVTSAQKNPTAFYLCASSMGGTGGEEQFFGPGTRLTVL.

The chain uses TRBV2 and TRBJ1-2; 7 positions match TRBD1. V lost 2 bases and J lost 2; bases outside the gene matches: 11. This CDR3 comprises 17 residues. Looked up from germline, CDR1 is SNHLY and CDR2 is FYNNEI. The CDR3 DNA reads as TGTGCCAGCAGTGAAAACTCGGCCGGAGGGGGCAACTATGGCTACACCTTC. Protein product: CASSENSAGGGNYGYTF.

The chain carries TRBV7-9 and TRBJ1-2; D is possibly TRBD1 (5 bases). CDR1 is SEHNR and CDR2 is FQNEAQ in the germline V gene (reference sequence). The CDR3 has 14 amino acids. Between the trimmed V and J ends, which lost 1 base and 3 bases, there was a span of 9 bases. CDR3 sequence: CASSLGEGHYGYTF. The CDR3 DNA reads TGTGCCAGCAGCTTAGGGGAGGGGCACTATGGCTACACCTTC.

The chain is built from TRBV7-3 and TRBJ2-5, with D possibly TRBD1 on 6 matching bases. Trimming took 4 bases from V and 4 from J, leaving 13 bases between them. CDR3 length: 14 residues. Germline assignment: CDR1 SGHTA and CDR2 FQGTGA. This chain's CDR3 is CASSSGTKGETQYF. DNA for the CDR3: TGTGCCAGCAGCTCCGGGACAAAGGGAGAGACCCAGTACTTC.

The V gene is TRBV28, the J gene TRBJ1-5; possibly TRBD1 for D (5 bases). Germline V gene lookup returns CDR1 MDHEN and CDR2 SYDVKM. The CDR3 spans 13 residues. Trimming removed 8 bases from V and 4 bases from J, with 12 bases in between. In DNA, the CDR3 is TGTGCCAGCGGGGGGGATTTGAATCAGCCCCAGCATTTT. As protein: CASGGDLNQPQHF.

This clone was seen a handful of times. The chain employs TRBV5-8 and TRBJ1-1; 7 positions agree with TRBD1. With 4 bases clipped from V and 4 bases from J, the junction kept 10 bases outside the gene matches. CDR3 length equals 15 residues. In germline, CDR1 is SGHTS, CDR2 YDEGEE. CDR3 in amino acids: CASSRWTGQGTEAFF. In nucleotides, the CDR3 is TGTGCCAGCAGCCGGTGGACAGGTCAGGGCACTGAAGCTTTCTTT.

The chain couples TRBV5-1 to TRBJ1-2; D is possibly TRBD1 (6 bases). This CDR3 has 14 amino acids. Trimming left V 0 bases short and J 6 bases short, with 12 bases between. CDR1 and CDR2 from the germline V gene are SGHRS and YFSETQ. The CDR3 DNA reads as TGCGCCAGCAGCTTGGCCAGGGGAGCTCATGGCTACACCTTC. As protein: CASSLARGAHGYTF.

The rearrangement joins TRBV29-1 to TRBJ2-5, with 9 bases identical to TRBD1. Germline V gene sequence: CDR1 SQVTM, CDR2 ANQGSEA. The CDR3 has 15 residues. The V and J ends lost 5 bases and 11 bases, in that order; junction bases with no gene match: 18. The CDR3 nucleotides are TGCAGCGTTTCCCTTCGCAACAGGGGGCTGGGGGAGCAGTACTTC. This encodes CSVSLRNRGLGEQYF.

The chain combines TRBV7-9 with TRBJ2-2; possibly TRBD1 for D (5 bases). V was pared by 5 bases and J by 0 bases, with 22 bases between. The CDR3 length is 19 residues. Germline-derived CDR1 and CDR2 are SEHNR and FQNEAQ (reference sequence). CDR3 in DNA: TGTGCCAGCAGCGCCAAGGGGTGGTCTAGTGGTCCGAACACCGGGGAGCTGTTTTTT. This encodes CASSAKGWSSGPNTGELFF.

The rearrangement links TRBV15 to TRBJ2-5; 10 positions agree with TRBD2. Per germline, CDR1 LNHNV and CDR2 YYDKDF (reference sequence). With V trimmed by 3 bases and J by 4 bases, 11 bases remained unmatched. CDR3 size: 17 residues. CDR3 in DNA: TGTGCCACCAGCAGCCAATCCGGGACTAGCGAGAGAGAGACCCAGTACTTC. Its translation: CATSSQSGTSERETQYF.

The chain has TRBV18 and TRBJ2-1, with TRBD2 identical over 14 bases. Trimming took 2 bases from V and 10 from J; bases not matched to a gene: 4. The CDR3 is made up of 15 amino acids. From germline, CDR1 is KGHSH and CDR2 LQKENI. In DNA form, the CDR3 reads TGTGCCAGCTCACCAATCGGACTAGCGGGAGGCGAGCAGTTCTTC. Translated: CASSPIGLAGGEQFF. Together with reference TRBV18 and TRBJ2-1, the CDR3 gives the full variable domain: NAGVMQNPRHLVRRRGQEARLRCSPMKGHSHVYWYRQLPEEGLKFMVYLQKENIIDESGMPKERFSAEFPKEGPSILRIQQVVRGDSAAYFCASSPIGLAGGEQFFGPGTRLTVL.

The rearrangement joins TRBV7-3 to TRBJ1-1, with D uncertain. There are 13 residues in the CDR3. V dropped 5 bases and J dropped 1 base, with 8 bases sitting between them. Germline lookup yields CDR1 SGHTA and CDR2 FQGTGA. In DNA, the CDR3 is TGTGCCAGCAGCCCGCGACAGAACACTGAAGCTTTCTTT. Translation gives CASSPRQNTEAFF.

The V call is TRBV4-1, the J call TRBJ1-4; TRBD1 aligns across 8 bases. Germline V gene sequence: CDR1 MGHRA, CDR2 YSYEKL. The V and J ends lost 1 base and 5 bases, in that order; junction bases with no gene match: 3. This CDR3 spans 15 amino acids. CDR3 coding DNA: TGCGCCAGCAGCCAAGGCAGGGGGCTCAATGAAAAACTGTTTTTT. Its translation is CASSQGRGLNEKLFF.

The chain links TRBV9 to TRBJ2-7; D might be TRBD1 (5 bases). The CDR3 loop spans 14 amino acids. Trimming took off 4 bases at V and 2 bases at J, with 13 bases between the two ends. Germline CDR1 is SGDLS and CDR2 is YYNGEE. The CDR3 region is CASSPTDRPYEQYF. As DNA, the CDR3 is TGTGCCAGCAGCCCTACCGACAGACCCTACGAGCAGTACTTC.

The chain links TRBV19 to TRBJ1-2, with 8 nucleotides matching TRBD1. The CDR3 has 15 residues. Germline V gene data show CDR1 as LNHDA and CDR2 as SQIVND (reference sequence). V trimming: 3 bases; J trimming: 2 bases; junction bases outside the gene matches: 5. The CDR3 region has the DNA TGTGCCAGTAGTATGGGGACAGGACTAAACTATGGCTACACCTTC. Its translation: CASSMGTGLNYGYTF.

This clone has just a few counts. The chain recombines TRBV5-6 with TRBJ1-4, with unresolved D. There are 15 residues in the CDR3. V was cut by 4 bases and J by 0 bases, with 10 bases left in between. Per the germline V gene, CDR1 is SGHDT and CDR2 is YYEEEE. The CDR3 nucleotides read TGTGCCAGCAGCCTCGCACTGGCAACTAATGAAAAACTGTTTTTT. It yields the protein CASSLALATNEKLFF.

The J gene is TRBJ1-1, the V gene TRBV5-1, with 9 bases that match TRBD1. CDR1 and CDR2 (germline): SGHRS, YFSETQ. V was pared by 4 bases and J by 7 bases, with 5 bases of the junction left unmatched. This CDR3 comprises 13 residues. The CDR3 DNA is TGCGCCAGCAGCCCCTGGACAGGGGATGAAGCTTTCTTT. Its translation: CASSPWTGDEAFF. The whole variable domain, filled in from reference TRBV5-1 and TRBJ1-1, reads KAGVTQTPRYLIKTRGQQVTLSCSPISGHRSVSWYQQTPGQGLQFLFEYFSETQRNKGNFPGRFSGRQFSNSRSEMNVSTLELGDSALYLCASSPWTGDEAFFGQGTRLTVV.

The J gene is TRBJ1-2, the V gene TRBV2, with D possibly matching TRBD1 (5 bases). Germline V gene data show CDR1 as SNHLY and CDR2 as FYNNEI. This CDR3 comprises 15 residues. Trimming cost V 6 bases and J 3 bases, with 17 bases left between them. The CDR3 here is CASSEGRGFYYGYTF. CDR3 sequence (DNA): TGTGCCAGCAGCGAGGGGCGGGGTTTCTACTATGGCTACACCTTC. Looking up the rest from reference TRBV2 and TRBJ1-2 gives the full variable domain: EPEVTQTPSHQVTQMGQEVILRCVPISNHLYFYWYRQILGQKVEFLVSFYNNEISEKSEIFDDQFSVERPDGSNFTLKIRSTKLEDSAMYFCASSEGRGFYYGYTFGSGTRLTVV.

In nucleotides, the CDR3 is TGTGCCAGTAGTATCGGACAGGGCCTATACAATGAGCAGTTCTTC. It specifies CASSIGQGLYNEQFF. The chain combines TRBV19 with TRBJ2-1; TRBD1 agrees at 8 bases. Germline V gene data show CDR1 as LNHDA and CDR2 as SQIVND (reference sequence). The CDR3 is 15 residues long. V shed 3 bases, J shed 4 bases, and the junction held 5 bases outside the gene matches.

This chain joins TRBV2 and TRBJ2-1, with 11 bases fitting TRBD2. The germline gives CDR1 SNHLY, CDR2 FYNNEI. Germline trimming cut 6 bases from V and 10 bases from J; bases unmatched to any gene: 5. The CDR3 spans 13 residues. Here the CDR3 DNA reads TGTGCCAGCAGGATGACTAGCGGGATGGAGCAGTTCTTC. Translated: CASRMTSGMEQFF.